Shown below are 20 T cell receptor beta chains from a single sample sequenced in a study of CD8 T cells in Susac syndrome. Reverse transcription of about 0.5 to 1 ug RNA was performed with random hexamers. Each CDR3 protein is one row after TCRdb ran MiXCR on the immunoSEQ multiplex PCR reads. The data hold about 200,000 distinct CDR3 sequences, with 85% to 95% observed a single time. The sequencing sample was made of CD4+ T cells from PBMCs. The origin of the receptors is a human donor in good health.

The chain has TRBV7-9 and TRBJ2-1; 11 bases match TRBD2. V shed 7 bases and J 14 bases; nucleotides not matched to a gene: 7. Germline assignment: CDR1 SEHNR and CDR2 FQNEAQ (reference sequence). This CDR3 contains 12 residues. The chain's CDR3 is CASNFLAGGKFF. CDR3 sequence (DNA): TGTGCCAGCAACTTTCTAGCGGGAGGAAAGTTCTTC.

The chain employs TRBV12-3 or TRBV12-4 and TRBJ2-1; D is ambiguous. Trimming cost V 6 bases and J 9 bases, with 9 bases left between them. The CDR3 loop spans 11 amino acids. CDR3 nucleotide sequence: TGTGCCAGCAGGATGGCCAGTGAGCAGTTCTTC. Protein sequence: CASRMASEQFF.

This sequence joins TRBV4-3 and TRBJ1-6; D is unresolved. This CDR3 spans 13 amino acids. V was trimmed by 0 bases and J by 9 bases, leaving 6 bases between them. In germline, CDR1 is LGHNA, CDR2 YSLEER. Written as DNA, the CDR3 is TGCGCCAGCAGCCAAGAACCGAGTTCACCCCTCCACTTT. Protein sequence: CASSQEPSSPLHF.

The chain carries TRBV7-9 and TRBJ2-7, with 7 bases that match TRBD1. Germline CDR1 reads SEHNR; CDR2 reads FQNEAQ (reference sequence). Trimming at V came to 6 bases and at J to 6 bases, leaving 8 bases not matched to a gene. This CDR3 contains 13 residues. CDR3 in DNA: TGTGCCAGCAGGCCCACAGGGGTTAGCGAGCAGTACTTC. It translates to CASRPTGVSEQYF.

The V gene is TRBV12-3 or TRBV12-4, the J gene TRBJ1-5; perhaps TRBD1 as D (5 bases). Trimming left V 0 bases short and J 7 bases short, with 10 bases between. This CDR3 has 14 residues. For the CDR3, the DNA is TGTGCCAGCAGTTTAGCGCAGGGCGAACAGCCCCAGCATTTT. Protein sequence: CASSLAQGEQPQHF.

The gene calls are TRBV20-1 and TRBJ2-1; tentative D call: TRBD1 (6 bases). The CDR3 runs 15 residues. Germline CDR1 is DFQATT and CDR2 is SNEGSKA (reference sequence). The V end lost 6 bases, the J end lost 8 bases, and 23 bases lay between the germline ends. CDR3 DNA sequence: TGCAGTGCCCCACCCTCAGGGGTCACGCTCGATGAGCAGTTCTTC. It yields the protein CSAPPSGVTLDEQFF.

The chain links TRBV20-1 to TRBJ2-1, with D possibly matching TRBD2 (6 bases). The ends were cut back, 3 bases at V and 8 bases at J, with 14 bases in the middle. The germline CDR1 and CDR2 sequences are DFQATT and SNEGSKA (reference sequence). This CDR3 has 13 residues. In nucleotides, the CDR3 is TGCAGTGCTAGTGGGGACTTCGGGGATGAGCAGTTCTTC. Translated: CSASGDFGDEQFF.

The rearrangement links TRBV6-6 to TRBJ1-2, with D unresolved. The CDR3 covers 15 residues. The V and J ends lost 5 bases and 0 bases respectively, with 13 bases between them. The germline gives CDR1 MNHNY, CDR2 SVGAGI (reference sequence). CDR3 protein: CASSTRTSTNYGYTF. The CDR3 DNA is TGTGCCAGCAGTACGAGGACTTCTACTAACTATGGCTACACCTTC.

The chain is built from TRBV30 and TRBJ1-1; tentative D call: TRBD1 (5 bases). V shed 0 bases and J shed 3 bases, with 14 bases lying between them. Per germline, CDR1 GTSNPN and CDR2 SVGIG (reference sequence). CDR3 length: 15 amino acids. The CDR3 coding sequence is TGTGCCTGGAGTGTACTCCCGGGGGGTTACACTGAAGCTTTCTTT. Protein product: CAWSVLPGGYTEAFF.

The CDR3 region has the DNA TGTGCCACCAGCAGAGATGGATTAGTCGGAGATACGCAGTATTTT. Its protein product is CATSRDGLVGDTQYF. J is TRBJ2-3 and V is TRBV15; D is undetermined. Germline values: CDR1 LNHNV, CDR2 YYDKDF (reference sequence). CDR3 length: 15 amino acids. V lost 0 bases, J lost 5 bases, and 12 bases lay in between.

This chain uses TRBV5-1 with TRBJ2-3; a weak D match, TRBD1 (5 bases). Germline CDR1 reads SGHRS; CDR2 reads YFSETQ. This CDR3 is 14 amino acids long. V gave up 1 base and J gave up 1 base, with 7 bases separating them. CDR3 sequence (DNA): TGCGCCAGCAGCTTGTTAGGGGGCACAGATACGCAGTATTTT. This gives the protein CASSLLGGTDTQYF.

The rearrangement uses TRBV20-1 and TRBJ1-5; D is unresolved. Looked up from germline, CDR1 is DFQATT and CDR2 is SNEGSKA (reference sequence). The V end was cut by 2 bases, the J end by 3 bases, with 14 bases between. This CDR3 comprises 15 residues. The CDR3 reads CSARPAGSFNQPQHF. CDR3 DNA sequence: TGCAGTGCTAGACCGGCCGGGTCCTTCAATCAGCCCCAGCATTTT.

The chain combines TRBV6-1 with TRBJ2-3, with 9 bases matching TRBD2. This CDR3 has 17 amino acids. From germline, CDR1 is MNHNS and CDR2 SASEGT. Trimming removed 4 bases from V and 6 bases from J; junction bases left unmatched: 14. Here the CDR3 reads CASSGTSGLREGDTQYF. For the CDR3, the DNA is TGTGCCAGCAGTGGCACGTCGGGTCTGCGGGAGGGGGATACGCAGTATTTT.

This clonotype was picked up one time. CDR3 protein: CASSNRHSYEQYV. CDR3 nucleotide sequence: TGTGCCAGCAGCAATAGACACAGCTACGAGCAGTACGTC. This sequence joins TRBV11-2 and TRBJ2-7; D gene ambiguous. Trimming shortened V by 5 bases and J by 3 bases, and 11 bases separated the two germline ends. This CDR3 is 13 amino acids long. Germline CDR1 SGHAT, CDR2 FQNNGV.

The chain carries TRBV24-1 and TRBJ2-3; TRBD1 matches at 7 bases. Trimming cost V 3 bases and J 2 bases; bases outside gene matches: 4. Germline lookup yields CDR1 KGHDR and CDR2 SFDVKD. This CDR3 contains 15 residues. The DNA of the CDR3 is TGTGCCACCAGTGATCCGGGACAGCTCACAGATACGCAGTATTTT. Residues: CATSDPGQLTDTQYF.

The chain joins TRBV7-2 to TRBJ1-5; D possibly corresponds to TRBD1 (6 bases). This CDR3 contains 14 residues. Germline loops: CDR1 SGHTA, CDR2 FQGNSA. The V gene lost 3 bases and the J gene lost 5 bases, with 11 bases spanning the gap. The DNA of the CDR3 is TGTGCCAGCAGCTTCTTGACAGGTCATCAGCCCCAGCATTTT. Its protein is CASSFLTGHQPQHF.

The rearrangement uses TRBV18 and TRBJ2-3; D remains unclear. Germline V lookup: CDR1 KGHSH, CDR2 LQKENI. The CDR3 is 13 amino acids. The V end was cut by 5 bases, the J end by 5 bases, with 11 bases between. CDR3: CASSSGPQDTQYF. The CDR3 DNA reads as TGTGCCAGCTCATCCGGGCCCCAAGATACGCAGTATTTT.

This clonotype was detected once. This sequence joins TRBV29-1 and TRBJ2-5; maybe TRBD2 (5 bases). Germline loops: CDR1 SQVTM, CDR2 ANQGSEA. The CDR3 has 12 amino acids. V dropped 6 bases and J dropped 5 bases, with 13 bases sitting between them. The CDR3 protein is CSVTDFAETQYF. Written as DNA, the CDR3 is TGCAGCGTCACGGACTTTGCGGAGACCCAGTACTTC.

The rearrangement joins TRBV28 to TRBJ2-5; D is undetermined. Germline CDR1 MDHEN, CDR2 SYDVKM. CDR3 length: 12 amino acids. Trimming took off 4 bases at V and 5 bases at J, with 8 bases between the two ends. CDR3 protein: CASSSIDETQYF. In DNA form, the CDR3 reads TGTGCCAGCAGTTCTATCGATGAGACCCAGTACTTC.

The rearrangement uses TRBV20-1 and TRBJ1-2; tentatively, D is TRBD1 (5 bases). Germline lookup yields CDR1 DFQATT and CDR2 SNEGSKA (reference sequence). The V end was cut by 0 bases, the J end by 4 bases, with 12 bases between. The CDR3 has 14 amino acids. The CDR3 DNA is TGCAGTGCTAGAGATTTCGGGACGGCCTATGGCTACACCTTC. Translating it yields CSARDFGTAYGYTF.